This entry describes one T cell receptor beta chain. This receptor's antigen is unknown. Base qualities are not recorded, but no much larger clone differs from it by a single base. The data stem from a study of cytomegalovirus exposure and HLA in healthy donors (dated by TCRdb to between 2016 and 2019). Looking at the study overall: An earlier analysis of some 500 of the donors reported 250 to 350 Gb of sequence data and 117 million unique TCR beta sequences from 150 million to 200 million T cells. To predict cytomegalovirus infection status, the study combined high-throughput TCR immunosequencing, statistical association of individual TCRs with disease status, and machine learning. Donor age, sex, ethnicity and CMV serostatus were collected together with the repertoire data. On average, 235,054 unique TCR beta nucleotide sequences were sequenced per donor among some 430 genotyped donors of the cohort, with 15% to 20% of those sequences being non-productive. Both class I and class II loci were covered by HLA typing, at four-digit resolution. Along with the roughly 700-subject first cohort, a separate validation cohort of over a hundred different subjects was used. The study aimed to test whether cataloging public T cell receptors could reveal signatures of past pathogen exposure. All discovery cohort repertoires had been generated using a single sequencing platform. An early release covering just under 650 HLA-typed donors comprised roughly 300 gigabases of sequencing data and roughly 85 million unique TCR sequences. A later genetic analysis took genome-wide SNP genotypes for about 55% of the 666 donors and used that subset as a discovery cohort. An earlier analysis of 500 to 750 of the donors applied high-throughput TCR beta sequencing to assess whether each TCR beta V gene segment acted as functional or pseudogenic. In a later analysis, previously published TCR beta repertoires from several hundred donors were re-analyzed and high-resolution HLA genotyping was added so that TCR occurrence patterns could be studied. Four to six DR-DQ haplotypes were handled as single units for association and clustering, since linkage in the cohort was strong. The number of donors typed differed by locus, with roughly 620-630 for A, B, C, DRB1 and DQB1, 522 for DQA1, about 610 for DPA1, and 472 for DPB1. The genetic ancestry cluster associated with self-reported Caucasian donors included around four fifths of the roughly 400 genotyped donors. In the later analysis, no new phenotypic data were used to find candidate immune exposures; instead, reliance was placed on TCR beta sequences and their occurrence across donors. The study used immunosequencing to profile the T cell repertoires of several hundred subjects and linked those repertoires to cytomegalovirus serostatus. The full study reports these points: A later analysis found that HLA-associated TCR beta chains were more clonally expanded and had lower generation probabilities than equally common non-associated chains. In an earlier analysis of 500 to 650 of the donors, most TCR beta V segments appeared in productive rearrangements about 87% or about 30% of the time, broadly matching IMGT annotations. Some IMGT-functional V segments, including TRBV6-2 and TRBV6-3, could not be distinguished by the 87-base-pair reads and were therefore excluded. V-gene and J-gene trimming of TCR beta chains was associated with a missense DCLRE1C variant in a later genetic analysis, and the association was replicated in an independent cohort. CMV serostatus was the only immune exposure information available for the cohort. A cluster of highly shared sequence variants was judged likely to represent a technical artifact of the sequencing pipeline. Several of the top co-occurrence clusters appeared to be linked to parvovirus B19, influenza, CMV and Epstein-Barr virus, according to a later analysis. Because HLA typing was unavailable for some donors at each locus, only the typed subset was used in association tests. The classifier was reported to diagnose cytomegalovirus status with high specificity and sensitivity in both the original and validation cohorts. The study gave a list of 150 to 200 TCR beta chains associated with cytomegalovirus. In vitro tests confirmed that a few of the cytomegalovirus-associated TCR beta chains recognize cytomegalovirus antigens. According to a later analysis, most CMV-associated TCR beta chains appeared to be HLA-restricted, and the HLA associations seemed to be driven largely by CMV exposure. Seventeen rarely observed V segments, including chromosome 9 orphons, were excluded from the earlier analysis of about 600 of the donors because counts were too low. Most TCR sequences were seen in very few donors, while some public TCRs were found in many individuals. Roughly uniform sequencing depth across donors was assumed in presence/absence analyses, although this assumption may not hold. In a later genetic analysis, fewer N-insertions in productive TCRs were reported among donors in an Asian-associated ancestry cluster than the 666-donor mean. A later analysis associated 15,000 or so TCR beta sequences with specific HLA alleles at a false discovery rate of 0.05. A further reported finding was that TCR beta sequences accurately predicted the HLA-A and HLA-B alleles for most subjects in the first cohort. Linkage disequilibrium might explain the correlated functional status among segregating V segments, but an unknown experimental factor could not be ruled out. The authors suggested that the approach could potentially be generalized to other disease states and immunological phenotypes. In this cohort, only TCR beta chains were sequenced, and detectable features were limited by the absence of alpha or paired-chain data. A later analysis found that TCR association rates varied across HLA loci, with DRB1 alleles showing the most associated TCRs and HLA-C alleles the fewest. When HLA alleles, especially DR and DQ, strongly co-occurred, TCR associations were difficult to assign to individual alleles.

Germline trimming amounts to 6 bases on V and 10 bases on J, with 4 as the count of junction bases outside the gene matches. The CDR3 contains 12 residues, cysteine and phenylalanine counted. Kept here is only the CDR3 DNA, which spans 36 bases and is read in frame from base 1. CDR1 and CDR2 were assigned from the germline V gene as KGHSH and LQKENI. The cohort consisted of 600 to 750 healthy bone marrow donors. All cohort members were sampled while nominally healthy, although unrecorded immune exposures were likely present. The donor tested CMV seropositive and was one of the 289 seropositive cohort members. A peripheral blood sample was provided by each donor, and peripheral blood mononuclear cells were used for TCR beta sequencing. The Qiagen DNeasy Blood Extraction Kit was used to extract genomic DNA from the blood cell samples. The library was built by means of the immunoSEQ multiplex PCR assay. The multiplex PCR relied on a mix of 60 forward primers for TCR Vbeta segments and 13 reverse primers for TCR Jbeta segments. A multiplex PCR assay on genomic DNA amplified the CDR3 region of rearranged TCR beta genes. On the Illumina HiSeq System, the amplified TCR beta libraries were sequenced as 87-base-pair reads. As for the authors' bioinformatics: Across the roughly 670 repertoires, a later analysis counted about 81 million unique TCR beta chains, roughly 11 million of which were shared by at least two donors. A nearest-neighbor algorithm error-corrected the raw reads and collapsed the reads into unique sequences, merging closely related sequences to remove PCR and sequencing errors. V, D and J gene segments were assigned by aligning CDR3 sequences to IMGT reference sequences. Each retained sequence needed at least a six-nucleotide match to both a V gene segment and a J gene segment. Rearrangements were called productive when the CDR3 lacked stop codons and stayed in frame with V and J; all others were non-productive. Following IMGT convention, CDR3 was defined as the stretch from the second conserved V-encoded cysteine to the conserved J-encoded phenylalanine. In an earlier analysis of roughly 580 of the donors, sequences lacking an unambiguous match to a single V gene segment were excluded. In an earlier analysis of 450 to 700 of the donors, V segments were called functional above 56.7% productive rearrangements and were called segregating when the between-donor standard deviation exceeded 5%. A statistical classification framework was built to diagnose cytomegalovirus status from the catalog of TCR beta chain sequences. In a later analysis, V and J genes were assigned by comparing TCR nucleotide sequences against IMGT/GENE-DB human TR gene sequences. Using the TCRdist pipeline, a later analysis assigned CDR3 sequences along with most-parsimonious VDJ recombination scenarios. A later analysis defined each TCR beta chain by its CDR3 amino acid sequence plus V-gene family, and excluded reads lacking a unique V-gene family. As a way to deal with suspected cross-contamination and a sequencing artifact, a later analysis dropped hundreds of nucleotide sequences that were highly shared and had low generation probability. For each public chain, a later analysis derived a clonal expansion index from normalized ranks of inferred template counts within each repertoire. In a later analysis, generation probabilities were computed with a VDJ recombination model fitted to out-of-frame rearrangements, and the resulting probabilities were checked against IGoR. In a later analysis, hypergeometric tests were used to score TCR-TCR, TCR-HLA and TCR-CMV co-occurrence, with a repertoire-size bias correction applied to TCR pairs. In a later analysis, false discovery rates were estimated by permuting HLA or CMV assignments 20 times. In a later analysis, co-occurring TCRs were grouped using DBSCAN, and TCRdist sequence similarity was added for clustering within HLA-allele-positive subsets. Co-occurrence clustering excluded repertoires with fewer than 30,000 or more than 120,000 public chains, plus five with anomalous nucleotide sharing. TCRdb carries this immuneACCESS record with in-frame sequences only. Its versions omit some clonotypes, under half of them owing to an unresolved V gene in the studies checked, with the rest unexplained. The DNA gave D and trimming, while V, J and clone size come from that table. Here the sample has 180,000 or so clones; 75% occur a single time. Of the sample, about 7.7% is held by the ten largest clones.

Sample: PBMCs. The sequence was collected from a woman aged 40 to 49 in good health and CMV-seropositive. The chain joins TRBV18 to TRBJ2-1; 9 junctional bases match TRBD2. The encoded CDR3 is CASSPTSGEQFF. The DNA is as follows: TGTGCCAGCTCGCCGACTAGCGGAGAGCAGTTCTTC.